This T cell receptor beta chain was recorded in a study of shared clonotypes between healthy human individuals. Whole-study context: Donor ages ranged 18 to 49 years: a couple of women, a few men.

Only in-frame clones appear in the TCRdb table, and some are missing; sequencing was by immunoSEQ multiplex PCR. The table shows 1.5 million to 2.5 million clones, with about 94% occurring only once. The CDR3 loop spans 17 amino acids. V lost 0 bases to trimming and J lost 2 bases, with 17 bases between them. CDR1 and CDR2 from the germline V gene are SGHRS and YFSETQ. Naive CD8 cells lacked CD45RO, underwent positive selection for CCR7 and left out terminally differentiated effector memory CD45RA+ cells. This rearrangement joins TRBV5-1 to TRBJ2-5; tentative D call: TRBD1 (6 bases). The receptor comes from a man aged 18 to 30 in good health. Sequencing was carried out using naive CD8+ T cells sorted from blood. Here the CDR3 DNA reads TGCGCCAGCAGCTTGGTGTTGGGGGACACGATACAAGAGACCCAGTACTTC. It specifies CASSLVLGDTIQETQYF.